The sequence of this T cell receptor (beta chain) was determined in a study of human T cells and chemical hapten exposure. The V gene's germline CDR1 is SQVTM and CDR2 ANQGSEA. Trimming cost V 0 bases and J 4 bases; bases outside gene matches: 3. The CDR3 loop spans 14 amino acids. This clonotype was picked up one time. Antigen specificity is unknown. Findings of the study overall: PT1 expanded TCR numbers rose with patch test score.

Time point defined: pre-sensitization, week 0. Stated treatment: therapeutic diphenylcyclopropenone sensitization with weekly scalp DPC. Every patch test was put on after a blood sample was taken. Total RNA came from unfractionated whole blood. Individual cDNA molecules in this library carried unique molecular identifiers. TCRdb reprocessed the RACE reads with MiXCR, giving one entry per CDR3 protein. The data show tens of thousands of distinct CDR3 sequences, with 11% seen just once and 3% to 4.5% held by the top ten. This sequence was found in a woman aged 40 to 50 with alopecia areata. Some clones in this sample may be carry-over from other donors' samples. The chain recombines TRBV29-1 with TRBJ2-7; TRBD1 aligns across 10 bases. The sequencing here drew on whole blood, taken in connection with sensitization to the hapten diphenylcyclopropenone (DPC). The CDR3 loop is CSVEDGTGVYEQYF. The CDR3 DNA follows: TGCAGCGTTGAAGACGGGACAGGGGTATACGAGCAGTACTTC.